This section outlines one T cell receptor (beta chain) sequence together with its context. Recruits, aged roughly 18 to 100 years, lived in some 25 US areas. Cohort placement rested on clinical history that participants reported themselves. V dropped 5 bases and J dropped 4; count of bases not matched to a gene: 8. This CDR3 has 15 residues. From germline, CDR1 is LNHDA and CDR2 SQIVND (reference sequence). This entry belongs to a study of blood T cell repertoires in COVID-19. Turning to the study itself: T cells, B-cell-depleted T cells, or PBMCs provided the cDNA or gDNA that served as material.

Authors' methods: By means of reference gene primer amplification, nucleated cell counts were estimated. The assay was immunoSEQ multiplex PCR, and TCRdb's table has in-frame clones only and misses some. For V, J and clone size, that table is used; D and trimming come from the DNA. The top ten hold 2.5% to 3% of the sample, which has about 220,000 clones, 87% seen once. Sequencing used PBMCs or T cells enriched from blood (not recorded which). The rearrangement joins TRBV19 to TRBJ1-2, with 9 bases matching TRBD1. This TCR came from a woman aged 25 to 45 with acute COVID-19. The CDR3 loop reads CASSARQGVGYGYTF. Here the CDR3 DNA reads TGTGCCAGTAGTGCCCGACAGGGGGTGGGCTATGGCTACACCTTC.